A single sample gave rise to the 23 T cell receptor beta chains below, sequenced in a study of T cell changes during pregnancy in multiple sclerosis. Data came from immunoSEQ multiplex PCR; TCRdb stores just in-frame clones and leaves some out. The repertoire includes about 75,000 clones, approximately 93% of them detected once, and about 0.13% sits in the top ten. The sequences come from CD4+ T cells from peripheral blood mononuclear cells, collected after pregnancy. The receptors originated from a female donor with multiple sclerosis, enrolled in a pregnancy study.

The genes are TRBV19 and TRBJ1-4; possible D gene TRBD1, 5 bases. Germline-derived CDR1 and CDR2 are LNHDA and SQIVND (reference sequence). The CDR3 totals 17 residues. V was shortened by 6 bases and J by 7 bases, with 24 bases between the two germline ends. The CDR3 sequence: CASRSADLRSRGEKLFF. CDR3 coding DNA: TGTGCCAGTAGGTCGGCGGACCTAAGAAGTAGGGGTGAAAAACTGTTTTTT. Drawing the rest from reference TRBV19 and TRBJ1-4, the complete variable domain is DGGITQSPKYLFRKEGQNVTLSCEQNLNHDAMYWYRQDPGQGLRLIYYSQIVNDFQKGDIAEGYSVSREKKESFPLTVTSAQKNPTAFYLCASRSADLRSRGEKLFFGSGTQLSVL.

This chain uses TRBV2 with TRBJ2-3; D is possibly TRBD1 (5 bases). Trimming took 2 bases from V and 4 from J, leaving 13 bases between them. Germline-derived CDR1 and CDR2 are SNHLY and FYNNEI. The CDR3 runs 15 residues. CDR3 sequence (DNA): TGTGCCAGCAGTGAACGGATCGTAGGGGCAGATACGCAGTATTTT. Its protein is CASSERIVGADTQYF.

V gene TRBV6-5 combines with J gene TRBJ2-5, with D perhaps matching TRBD2 (5 bases). This CDR3 is 16 amino acids long. The germline V gene has CDR1 MNHEY and CDR2 SVGAGI. V lost 0 bases, J lost 2 bases, and 13 bases lay in between. As DNA, the CDR3 is TGTGCCAGCAGTTACTCGACTTTTAGAGGGCAAGAGACCCAGTACTTC. Its protein is CASSYSTFRGQETQYF.

The chain links TRBV2 to TRBJ1-5, with no clear D. Trimming removed 5 bases from V and 0 bases from J, with 8 bases in between. CDR1 is SNHLY, CDR2 FYNNEI, per germline. The CDR3 sequence is 14 residues long. CDR3 sequence (DNA): TGTGCCAGCAGTCCGCGGAATAGCAATCAGCCCCAGCATTTT. It is translated as CASSPRNSNQPQHF.

The chain has TRBV12-2 and TRBJ1-3; the D segment call TRBD1 is taken from the table without a DNA check. TRBV12-2 is flagged as a pseudogene. The CDR3 runs to 19 residues. The CDR3 sequence: CASRFQGWSPGLSGNTIYF. The DNA of the CDR3 is TGTGCAAGTCGCTTCCAGGGGTGGTCACCGGGTCTCTCTGGAAACACCATATATTTT.

The genes are TRBV14 and TRBJ2-1; D not certain. Germline CDR1 SGHDN, CDR2 FVKESK. This CDR3 has 15 amino acids. The V gene lost 4 bases and the J gene lost 0 bases, with 10 bases spanning the gap. The CDR3 reads CASSLRTGSYNEQFF. The CDR3 DNA follows: TGTGCCAGCAGCCTTAGAACCGGCTCCTACAATGAGCAGTTCTTC. Complete variable domain (other parts from reference TRBV14 and TRBJ2-1): EAGVTQFPSHSVIEKGQTVTLRCDPISGHDNLYWYRRVMGKEIKFLLHFVKESKQDESGMPNNRFLAERTGGTYSTLKVQPAELEDSGVYFCASSLRTGSYNEQFFGPGTRLTVL.

The rearrangement links TRBV18 to TRBJ1-1, with 7 positions matching TRBD1. This CDR3 has 15 residues. With V trimmed by 2 bases and J by 0 bases, 3 bases remained unmatched. CDR1 and CDR2 from the germline V gene are KGHSH and LQKENI. The CDR3 DNA sequence: TGTGCCAGCTCACCAACAGGGGCGATGAACACTGAAGCTTTCTTT. Its translation is CASSPTGAMNTEAFF.

V and J are TRBV11-2 and TRBJ2-7; the D gene is possibly TRBD2 (5 bases). The CDR3 covers 15 residues. The germline CDR1 and CDR2 sequences are SGHAT and FQNNGV. V was shortened by 1 base and J by 3 bases, with 13 bases between the two germline ends. The chain's CDR3 is CASSLGSVLDYEQYF. CDR3 coding DNA: TGTGCCAGCAGCTTAGGATCCGTACTAGACTACGAGCAGTACTTC.

The J gene is TRBJ1-5, the V gene TRBV28; 7 bases align to TRBD1. V shed 4 bases and J 2 bases; nucleotides not matched to a gene: 8. The germline CDR1 and CDR2 sequences are MDHEN and SYDVKM. This CDR3 contains 16 residues. Here the CDR3 reads CASSSPTGTGNQPQHF. In DNA, the CDR3 is TGTGCCAGCAGTTCCCCCACCGGGACAGGCAATCAGCCCCAGCATTTT.

The chain uses TRBV28 and TRBJ2-7, with 9 bases that match TRBD1. Germline V CDR1 and CDR2: MDHEN, SYDVKM. V was clipped by 6 bases and J by 5 bases; unmatched bases: 11. This CDR3 has 15 amino acids. The CDR3: CASRPTRGQGHEQYF. DNA for the CDR3: TGTGCCAGCAGACCCACAAGGGGACAGGGACACGAGCAGTACTTC.

The chain combines TRBV18 with TRBJ1-1, with D perhaps matching TRBD1 (6 bases). The CDR3 is made up of 14 amino acids. Per the germline V gene, CDR1 is KGHSH and CDR2 is LQKENI. The germline V and J ends were trimmed by 3 bases and 0 bases, with 8 bases remaining between them. CDR3 coding DNA: TGTGCCAGCTCACCCGACAGGCTGAACACTGAAGCTTTCTTT. This codes for CASSPDRLNTEAFF.

The chain is built from TRBV25-1 and TRBJ1-1, with D possibly matching TRBD1 (5 bases). V lost 3 bases and J lost 0, with 17 bases in between. There are 17 residues in the CDR3. From germline, CDR1 is MGHDK and CDR2 SYGVNS. Written as DNA, the CDR3 is TGTGCCAGCAGTGATGAGGTTAGGGGTCAGATGAACACTGAAGCTTTCTTT. This encodes CASSDEVRGQMNTEAFF.

The rearrangement uses TRBV5-4 and TRBJ2-5; D remains unclear. Germline V gene sequence: CDR1 SGHNT, CDR2 YYREEE (reference sequence). The V and J ends lost 0 bases and 0 bases respectively, with 12 bases between them. CDR3 size: 16 residues. The CDR3 here is CASSLGADIYQETQYF. In DNA, the CDR3 is TGTGCCAGCAGCTTGGGGGCAGATATTTACCAAGAGACCCAGTACTTC.

The chain uses TRBV6-5 and TRBJ1-2; no definite D call. CDR1 and CDR2 (germline): MNHEY, SVGAGI. Trimming shortened V by 6 bases and J by 7 bases, and 9 bases separated the two germline ends. The CDR3 loop spans 11 amino acids. The CDR3 region is CASRAVVGYTF. The CDR3 DNA reads TGTGCCAGCAGGGCAGTGGTTGGCTACACCTTC.

The chain uses TRBV14 and TRBJ1-1; perhaps TRBD1 as D (6 bases). V was cut by 2 bases and J by 7 bases, with 17 bases left in between. The CDR3 extends over 15 amino acids. Germline V gene lookup returns CDR1 SGHDN and CDR2 FVKESK. The CDR3 is CASSQLIDRMSEAFF. The CDR3 DNA follows: TGTGCCAGCAGCCAACTCATTGACAGGATGAGTGAAGCTTTCTTT.

The rearrangement links TRBV29-1 to TRBJ2-3, with TRBD2 identical over 8 bases. The CDR3 loop spans 13 amino acids. Germline values: CDR1 SQVTM, CDR2 ANQGSEA. Trimming cost V 4 bases and J 4 bases; bases outside gene matches: 4. The CDR3 loop reads CSVAGRAADTQYF. For the CDR3, the DNA is TGCAGCGTTGCCGGGAGGGCCGCAGATACGCAGTATTTT.

The V gene is TRBV6-1, the J gene TRBJ1-6; TRBD1 is a possible D gene (6 bases). Germline V gene sequence: CDR1 MNHNS, CDR2 SASEGT. The CDR3 extends over 13 amino acids. The V gene lost 4 bases and the J gene lost 8 bases, with 9 bases spanning the gap. The CDR3 DNA follows: TGTGCCAGCAGTGCACACAGGGATTCACCCCTCCACTTT. It yields the protein CASSAHRDSPLHF.

The V and J genes are TRBV21-1 and TRBJ2-7; TRBD2, the table's D call, was not compared with the DNA. TRBV21-1 is an annotated pseudogene. The CDR3 runs to 14 residues. The CDR3 DNA is TGTGCCAGCAGCAATTCGGAGGACCAGTACGAGCAGTACTTC. Translating it yields CASSNSEDQYEQYF.

The chain links TRBV5-1 to TRBJ2-5; 13 nucleotides agree with TRBD2. The CDR3 is made up of 18 amino acids. Trimming removed 1 base from V and 4 bases from J; junction bases left unmatched: 10. Germline-derived CDR1 and CDR2 are SGHRS and YFSETQ. The CDR3, as DNA: TGCGCCAGCAGCTTGTTACCTTCGAGGACTAGCGGGAGAGAGACCCAGTACTTC. Translation: CASSLLPSRTSGRETQYF. Using reference TRBV5-1 and TRBJ2-5 for the parts outside the CDR3, the full variable domain is KAGVTQTPRYLIKTRGQQVTLSCSPISGHRSVSWYQQTPGQGLQFLFEYFSETQRNKGNFPGRFSGRQFSNSRSEMNVSTLELGDSALYLCASSLLPSRTSGRETQYFGPGTRLLVL.

The chain carries TRBV2 and TRBJ2-7, with 8 bases matching TRBD2. Germline loops: CDR1 SNHLY, CDR2 FYNNEI. CDR3 size: 14 residues. Trimming cost V 7 bases and J 7 bases; bases outside gene matches: 12. CDR3 loop: CASNVPREAREQYF. CDR3 DNA: TGTGCCAGCAATGTTCCGCGGGAGGCTCGGGAGCAGTACTTC. Complete variable domain (other parts from reference TRBV2 and TRBJ2-7): EPEVTQTPSHQVTQMGQEVILRCVPISNHLYFYWYRQILGQKVEFLVSFYNNEISEKSEIFDDQFSVERPDGSNFTLKIRSTKLEDSAMYFCASNVPREAREQYFGPGTRLTVT.

The V call is TRBV4-2, the J call TRBJ1-1, with D unclear. The length of the CDR3 is 17 residues. Germline-derived CDR1 and CDR2 are LGHNA and YNFKEQ. V was shortened by 0 bases and J by 0 bases, with 14 bases between the two germline ends. The CDR3 loop is CASSQESQGRMNTEAFF. DNA of the CDR3: TGTGCCAGCAGCCAAGAATCCCAAGGGAGGATGAACACTGAAGCTTTCTTT.

This clone came up once. The chain has TRBV28 and TRBJ2-7, with 8 positions matching TRBD1. The trim removed 4 bases at V and 13 bases at J, leaving 6 bases unmatched. This CDR3 is built from 11 residues. CDR1 is MDHEN and CDR2 is SYDVKM in the germline V gene. The CDR3 coding sequence is TGTGCCAGCAGTTCCGACAGGGGTGACTACTTC. Amino acid sequence: CASSSDRGDYF.

The V call is TRBV6-5, the J call TRBJ2-7; 10 nucleotides line up with TRBD2. Germline CDR1 is MNHEY and CDR2 is SVGAGI. The CDR3 totals 14 residues. Losses at the gene ends were 6 bases for V and 1 base for J; bases not matched to a gene: 3. The CDR3 is CASRAGGPSYEQYF. CDR3 nucleotides: TGTGCCAGCAGAGCGGGAGGGCCGTCCTACGAGCAGTACTTC.